What follows are 21 T cell receptor beta chains derived from one specimen sequenced in a study of early stage breast cancer tumors. Sequencing used immunoSEQ multiplex PCR; TCRdb keeps in-frame clones, though not all of them. The sample records about 29,000 clones, roughly 81% being singletons. Material for sequencing was blood. Every receptor here comes from a person in their fifties or sixties with breast cancer.

This clone was recorded once. The chain uses TRBV28 and TRBJ2-7; TRBD1 agrees at 8 bases. The CDR3 length is 14 residues. V was clipped by 3 bases and J by 4 bases; unmatched bases: 5. The germline gives CDR1 MDHEN, CDR2 SYDVKM. The CDR3 nucleotides are TGTGCCAGCAGTTTTAGACAGGGGATATACGAGCAGTACTTC. Translation: CASSFRQGIYEQYF.

J is TRBJ1-1 and V is TRBV13, with no clear D. The length of the CDR3 is 16 residues. The V gene's germline CDR1 is PRHDT and CDR2 FYEKMQ (reference sequence). V shed 5 bases and J shed 0 bases, with 16 bases lying between them. This CDR3 is CASSPHGGPMNTEAFF. Written as DNA, the CDR3 is TGTGCCAGCAGCCCCCATGGAGGGCCGATGAACACTGAAGCTTTCTTT.

This chain connects TRBV5-6 to TRBJ1-4; D is uncertain. CDR1 and CDR2 from the germline V gene are SGHDT and YYEEEE. V dropped 4 bases and J dropped 0 bases, with 10 bases sitting between them. CDR3 length: 15 amino acids. The CDR3 loop is CASSMTEATNEKLFF. The CDR3 bases are TGTGCCAGCAGCATGACGGAAGCAACTAATGAAAAACTGTTTTTT.

The CDR3 nucleotides read TGTGCCAGCAGCTTAGGAGTAACTGGGGCCAACGTCCTGACTTTC. Residues: CASSLGVTGANVLTF. V is TRBV7-9 and J is TRBJ2-6; no definite D call. CDR3 size: 15 residues. Per the germline V gene, CDR1 is SEHNR and CDR2 is FQNEAQ (reference sequence). Trimming removed 1 base from V and 2 bases from J, with 6 bases in between. Full variable domain (outside the CDR3, taken from reference TRBV7-9 and TRBJ2-6): DTGVSQNPRHKITKRGQNVTFRCDPISEHNRLYWYRQTLGQGPEFLTYFQNEAQLEKSRLLSDRFSAERPKGSFSTLEIQRTEQGDSAMYLCASSLGVTGANVLTFGAGSRLTVL.

This rearrangement joins TRBV6-1 to TRBJ1-5; possibly TRBD1 for D (5 bases). V was cut by 0 bases and J by 15 bases, with 21 bases left in between. The CDR3 is 15 residues long. Germline V CDR1 and CDR2: MNHNS, SASEGT. CDR3 DNA sequence: TGTGCCAGCAGTGAAGCGCGGGGGAGGTCTTCAAAACGGCATTTT. Translated, it gives CASSEARGRSSKRHF.

V is TRBV11-1 and J is TRBJ1-1; D might be TRBD1 (5 bases). V was cut by 5 bases and J by 1 base, with 11 bases left in between. The germline V gene encodes CDR1 SGHAT and CDR2 FQDESV (reference sequence). This CDR3 comprises 14 residues. The CDR3 coding sequence is TGTGCCAGCAGCCAGGGCCCCTCGAACACTGAAGCTTTCTTT. It specifies CASSQGPSNTEAFF.

This clone is a singleton in its sample. The J gene is TRBJ2-5, the V gene TRBV19, with TRBD2 as a possible D gene (5 bases). The CDR3 contains 12 residues. V lost 5 bases and J lost 8, with 12 bases in between. Looked up from germline, CDR1 is LNHDA and CDR2 is SQIVND (reference sequence). The CDR3 spells CASSSSGSTQYF. CDR3 DNA: TGTGCCAGTAGTTCCTCGGGGTCCACCCAGTACTTC.

The rearrangement uses TRBV30 and TRBJ2-2; maybe TRBD2 (6 bases). The CDR3 runs to 15 residues. Trimming took 1 base from V and 0 from J, leaving 9 bases between them. The germline V gene has CDR1 GTSNPN and CDR2 SVGIG (reference sequence). The CDR3 DNA sequence: TGTGCCTGGAGTGCGTGGGGGGCGAACACCGGGGAGCTGTTTTTT. Residues: CAWSAWGANTGELFF.

The V and J genes are TRBV6-6 and TRBJ2-5; D is possibly TRBD1 (5 bases). The CDR3 is 13 residues long. Germline V lookup: CDR1 MNHNY, CDR2 SVGAGI (reference sequence). The V and J ends lost 5 bases and 5 bases respectively, with 12 bases between them. The CDR3 loop reads CASSIQVSETQYF. CDR3 bases: TGTGCCAGCAGTATACAGGTATCGGAGACCCAGTACTTC.

The chain combines TRBV15 with TRBJ2-7; D remains ambiguous. Germline V gene data show CDR1 as LNHNV and CDR2 as YYDKDF (reference sequence). Trimming took 3 bases from V and 0 from J, leaving 12 bases between them. This CDR3 comprises 15 residues. DNA of the CDR3: TGTGCCACCAGCAGGCCCTTCAAAGGCTCCTACGAGCAGTACTTC. This gives the protein CATSRPFKGSYEQYF.

The chain recombines TRBV6-5 with TRBJ1-2, with a tentative D call TRBD1 (5 bases). V dropped 7 bases and J dropped 4 bases, with 10 bases sitting between them. This CDR3 contains 12 residues. Per the germline V gene, CDR1 is MNHEY and CDR2 is SVGAGI. The CDR3 sequence is CASTPGGYGYTF. Here the CDR3 DNA reads TGTGCCAGCACCCCGGGGGGCTATGGCTACACCTTC.

The chain combines TRBV6-1 with TRBJ2-1; 7 nucleotides match TRBD2. Germline values: CDR1 MNHNS, CDR2 SASEGT. The junction had 8 bases not matched to a gene; V was cut back by 6 bases and J by 6 bases. This CDR3 is 14 amino acids long. The CDR3 bases are TGTGCCAGCAGCCCTTCGGGGGAGGGCAATGAGCAGTTCTTC. Residues: CASSPSGEGNEQFF.

The chain has TRBV4-3 and TRBJ2-7, with TRBD2 matching over 8 bases. The V segment lost 2 bases and the J segment 5 bases; nucleotides outside the gene matches: 5. The germline V gene encodes CDR1 LGHNA and CDR2 YSLEER. This CDR3 spans 14 amino acids. CDR3 DNA sequence: TGCGCCAGCAGCCAAAGAGGACTAGCCCACGAGCAGTACTTC. It specifies CASSQRGLAHEQYF.

This clone appeared once. This chain links TRBV2 with TRBJ2-1, with 12 bases aligning to TRBD2. Germline CDR1 SNHLY, CDR2 FYNNEI. CDR3 length equals 15 residues. Losses at the gene ends were 2 bases for V and 9 bases for J; bases not matched to a gene: 5. CDR3 sequence reads: CASSEWLAGGGEQFF. The CDR3 nucleotides are TGTGCCAGCAGTGAATGGCTAGCGGGAGGGGGTGAGCAGTTCTTC. The variable domain in full, completed from reference TRBV2 and TRBJ2-1, reads EPEVTQTPSHQVTQMGQEVILRCVPISNHLYFYWYRQILGQKVEFLVSFYNNEISEKSEIFDDQFSVERPDGSNFTLKIRSTKLEDSAMYFCASSEWLAGGGEQFFGPGTRLTVL.

The chain has TRBV27 and TRBJ1-1; 8 bases agree with TRBD1. The germline gives CDR1 MNHEY, CDR2 SMNVEV (reference sequence). V was clipped by 5 bases and J by 1 base; unmatched bases: 12. This CDR3 has 17 amino acids. The chain's CDR3 is CASSGGQGEVRNTEAFF. The CDR3 nucleotides are TGTGCCAGCAGTGGAGGACAGGGTGAGGTCAGGAACACTGAAGCTTTCTTT.

CDR3: CASSLLDRVGVNEQFF. The CDR3 DNA is TGCGCCAGCAGCCTTCTCGACAGGGTAGGGGTCAATGAGCAGTTCTTC. V gene TRBV4-1 combines with J gene TRBJ2-1; 7 bases are shared with TRBD1. Trimming cost V 4 bases and J 6 bases; bases outside gene matches: 12. CDR1 is MGHRA and CDR2 is YSYEKL in the germline V gene. The CDR3 contains 16 residues.

The DNA for the CDR3 is TGTGCCAGCCGCTACTGGGACAGTCTTAATGAAAAACTGTTTTTT. It is translated as CASRYWDSLNEKLFF. The J gene is TRBJ1-4, the V gene TRBV2; 7 bases fit TRBD1. The ends lost 8 bases at V and 4 bases at J; junction bases unmatched: 10. The CDR3 extends over 15 amino acids. Germline V gene lookup returns CDR1 SNHLY and CDR2 FYNNEI. Variable domain in full (rest from reference TRBV2 and TRBJ1-4): EPEVTQTPSHQVTQMGQEVILRCVPISNHLYFYWYRQILGQKVEFLVSFYNNEISEKSEIFDDQFSVERPDGSNFTLKIRSTKLEDSAMYFCASRYWDSLNEKLFFGSGTQLSVL.

The chain couples TRBV5-1 to TRBJ1-2; D is ambiguous. This CDR3 has 15 amino acids. The germline CDR1 and CDR2 sequences are SGHRS and YFSETQ. Trimming pared 4 bases from V and 7 bases from J, leaving 20 bases between. The CDR3 DNA sequence: TGCGCCAGCAGCACAACCGGTGGATCAGAGATTGGCTACACCTTC. It specifies CASSTTGGSEIGYTF.

The gene calls are TRBV7-6 and TRBJ2-7; D remains ambiguous. CDR1 and CDR2 from the germline V gene are SGHVS and FNYEAQ. V shed 1 base and J shed 4 bases, with 8 bases lying between them. The CDR3 contains 13 residues. Here the CDR3 reads CASSLGSDYEQYF. In DNA, the CDR3 is TGTGCCAGCAGCTTAGGTTCTGATTACGAGCAGTACTTC.

This clone has a handful of counts. The chain uses TRBV18 and TRBJ1-6; 9 bases line up with TRBD1. Germline loops: CDR1 KGHSH, CDR2 LQKENI. Trimming cost V 0 bases and J 10 bases; bases outside gene matches: 7. The CDR3 covers 16 residues. The CDR3 DNA reads as TGTGCCAGCTCACCACCAGCGGACAGGGGTCGATCACCCCTCCACTTT. This translates into CASSPPADRGRSPLHF.

This chain links TRBV9 with TRBJ2-5; TRBD1 is a possible D gene (6 bases). The germline V and J ends were trimmed by 0 bases and 4 bases, with 10 bases remaining between them. The germline CDR1 and CDR2 sequences are SGDLS and YYNGEE. The CDR3 has 14 residues. The CDR3 DNA follows: TGTGCCAGCAGCGTAGATCCAGGGGTAGAGACCCAGTACTTC. Translating it yields CASSVDPGVETQYF.